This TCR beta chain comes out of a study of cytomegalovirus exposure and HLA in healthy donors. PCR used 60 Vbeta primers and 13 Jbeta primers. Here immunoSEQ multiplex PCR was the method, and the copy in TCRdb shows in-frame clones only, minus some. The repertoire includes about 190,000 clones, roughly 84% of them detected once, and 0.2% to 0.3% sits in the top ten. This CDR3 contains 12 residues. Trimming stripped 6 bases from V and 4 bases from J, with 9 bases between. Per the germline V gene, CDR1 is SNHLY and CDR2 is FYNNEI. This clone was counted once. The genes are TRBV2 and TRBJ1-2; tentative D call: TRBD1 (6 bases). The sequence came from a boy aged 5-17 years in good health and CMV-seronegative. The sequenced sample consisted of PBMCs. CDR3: CASSSDSYGYTF. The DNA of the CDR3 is TGTGCCAGCAGCTCGGACAGCTATGGCTACACCTTC.